These 7 T cell receptor beta chains originate from one sample sequenced in a study of blood T cell repertoires in COVID-19. Profiled with immunoSEQ multiplex PCR; TCRdb holds only in-frame clones, not every one. The top ten clones hold 6% to 7.5% of a sample with tens of thousands of clones, about four fifths of them seen once. Sequencing used peripheral blood. The receptors stem from a man aged 45-65 years with active or convalescent COVID-19.

The chain employs TRBV10-3 and TRBJ2-1; TRBD1 matches 9 bases. The V gene's germline CDR1 is ENHRY and CDR2 SYGVKD. The J segment lost 5 bases and the V segment lost 3 bases, leaving 5 bases of the junction unmatched. The CDR3 extends over 15 amino acids. The CDR3 DNA sequence: TGTGCCATCAGTGAAAGCGGGACAGGGAACAATGAGCAGTTCTTC. The encoded protein is CAISESGTGNNEQFF.

The chain couples TRBV28 to TRBJ2-7, with TRBD2 identical over 7 bases. Germline lookup yields CDR1 MDHEN and CDR2 SYDVKM. V shed 4 bases and J 6 bases; nucleotides not matched to a gene: 6. The CDR3 has 13 residues. The CDR3 DNA follows: TGTGCCAGCAGTTCGCTTGGGGGGGTCGAGCAGTACGTC. This codes for CASSSLGGVEQYV.

The V gene is TRBV9, the J gene TRBJ2-5; 14 nucleotides align to TRBD2. CDR3 size: 18 residues. J gave up 0 bases and V 0 bases, and 4 bases lay outside the gene matches. Germline V CDR1 and CDR2: SGDLS, YYNGEE. The CDR3 spells CASSVVGLAGANQETQYF. In nucleotides, the CDR3 is TGTGCCAGCAGCGTAGTGGGACTAGCGGGGGCAAACCAAGAGACCCAGTACTTC.

The J gene is TRBJ1-5, the V gene TRBV6-5; D uncertain. The CDR3 length is 13 residues. Germline V gene sequence: CDR1 MNHEY, CDR2 SVGAGI. Trimming pared 7 bases from V and 0 bases from J, leaving 7 bases between. The CDR3 sequence: CASIRDSNQPQHF. The DNA for the CDR3 is TGTGCCAGCATCCGAGATAGCAATCAGCCCCAGCATTTT.

CDR3 coding DNA: TGCGCCAGCAGCCTAAGCGGGGGGGCCGGCCAAGAGACCCAGTACTTC. It encodes CASSLSGGAGQETQYF. V usage is TRBV5-1 and J usage is TRBJ2-5; 10 nucleotides match TRBD2. Trimming took 4 bases from V and 1 from J; bases not matched to a gene: 7. The CDR3 consists of 16 residues. Germline values: CDR1 SGHRS, CDR2 YFSETQ.

This clone came up once. The chain has TRBV29-1 and TRBJ1-4; TRBD1 matches at 7 bases. In germline, CDR1 is SQVTM, CDR2 ANQGSEA. After removal of 4 bases from V and 8 bases from J, the junction contained 7 bases not matched to a gene. This CDR3 is built from 13 residues. The CDR3: CSVAAGGREKLFF. The CDR3 nucleotides are TGCAGCGTTGCGGCAGGGGGGCGGGAAAAACTGTTTTTT.

CDR3 bases: TGTGCCAGTAGTATAGTCCAGGGCGAACTCTACTCTGGGGCCAACGTCCTGACTTTC. This codes for CASSIVQGELYSGANVLTF. The gene calls are TRBV19 and TRBJ2-6; possibly TRBD1 for D (5 bases). Germline V gene data show CDR1 as LNHDA and CDR2 as SQIVND (reference sequence). V gave up 1 base and J gave up 0 bases, with 16 bases separating them. The CDR3 is 19 residues long.